A single sample gave rise to the 16 T cell receptor beta chains below, sequenced in a study of cytomegalovirus exposure and HLA in healthy donors. 13 Jbeta primers and 60 Vbeta primers were used for the PCR. Assay used: immunoSEQ multiplex PCR; TCRdb lists only in-frame clones, some missing. The sample records about 150,000 clones, 72% being singletons. Source material: PBMCs. These receptors were taken from a man aged 50-59 years in good health and CMV-seropositive.

This clone was recorded a few times. The V call is TRBV4-3, the J call TRBJ2-1; 8 nucleotides match TRBD1. Germline loops: CDR1 LGHNA, CDR2 YSLEER. The CDR3 is made up of 13 amino acids. After removal of 4 bases from V and 8 bases from J, the junction contained 4 bases not matched to a gene. CDR3 sequence (DNA): TGCGCCAGCAGCCGTACAGGGGGTGATGAGCAGTTCTTC. Residues: CASSRTGGDEQFF.

The table lists this clone with a count of one. The chain is built from TRBV27 and TRBJ2-3; a weak D match, TRBD2 (7 bases). This CDR3 has 15 amino acids. Trimming pared 2 bases from V and 1 base from J, leaving 10 bases between. Germline lookup yields CDR1 MNHEY and CDR2 SMNVEV (reference sequence). The CDR3: CASSLDGGRTDTQYF. For the CDR3, the DNA is TGTGCCAGCAGTTTAGACGGGGGGCGCACAGATACGCAGTATTTT.

The chain couples TRBV27 to TRBJ1-2, with D perhaps TRBD1 (6 bases). CDR1 is MNHEY and CDR2 is SMNVEV in the germline V gene (reference sequence). The V end was cut by 2 bases, the J end by 4 bases, with 8 bases between. This CDR3 contains 13 residues. CDR3 nucleotide sequence: TGTGCCAGCAGTTTAGGGGGCGCCTATGGCTACACCTTC. As protein: CASSLGGAYGYTF.

The gene calls are TRBV6-6 and TRBJ1-1; D gene unclear. V was cut by 2 bases and J by 2 bases, with 15 bases left in between. Germline values: CDR1 MNHNY, CDR2 SVGAGI (reference sequence). The CDR3 totals 16 residues. The chain's CDR3 is CASSYDPLGFNTEAFF. CDR3 in DNA: TGTGCCAGCAGTTACGACCCCCTCGGGTTCAACACTGAAGCTTTCTTT.

This chain links TRBV9 with TRBJ2-2; D perhaps matches TRBD1 (5 bases). CDR1 is SGDLS and CDR2 is YYNGEE in the germline V gene. Trimming took 4 bases from V and 1 from J, leaving 11 bases between them. The CDR3 is 15 amino acids. The CDR3: CASSSRQKNTGELFF. In DNA form, the CDR3 reads TGTGCCAGCAGCTCCCGACAGAAGAACACCGGGGAGCTGTTTTTT.

The V gene is TRBV6-5, the J gene TRBJ2-2; D is possibly TRBD2 (5 bases). The CDR3 sequence is 15 residues long. The V gene lost 0 bases and the J gene lost 6 bases, with 11 bases spanning the gap. The V gene's germline CDR1 is MNHEY and CDR2 SVGAGI. DNA of the CDR3: TGTGCCAGCAGTTACTCTTCCAAGGGAGCCGGGGAGCTGTTTTTT. It translates to CASSYSSKGAGELFF.

The chain employs TRBV4-1 and TRBJ2-1; 8 nucleotides agree with TRBD2. There are 17 residues in the CDR3. V was pared by 4 bases and J by 0 bases, with 8 bases of the junction left unmatched. Germline CDR1 is MGHRA and CDR2 is YSYEKL. In nucleotides, the CDR3 is TGCGCCAGCAGCCTCTCCGGGGGGGTAACCTCCTACAATGAGCAGTTCTTC. Amino acid sequence: CASSLSGGVTSYNEQFF.

The chain has TRBV7-2 and TRBJ2-2; 7 bases match TRBD1. CDR1 is SGHTA, CDR2 FQGNSA, per germline. The CDR3 is 16 amino acids. Germline trimming cut 4 bases from V and 10 bases from J; bases unmatched to any gene: 15. This CDR3 reads CASSSGTVNKVEELFF. The CDR3, as DNA: TGTGCCAGCAGCTCCGGGACAGTAAATAAGGTCGAGGAGCTGTTTTTT. Full variable domain (outside the CDR3, taken from reference TRBV7-2 and TRBJ2-2): GAGVSQSPSNKVTEKGKDVELRCDPISGHTALYWYRQSLGQGLEFLIYFQGNSAPDKSGLPSDRFSAERTGGSVSTLTIQRTQQEDSAVYLCASSSGTVNKVEELFFGEGSRLTVL.

To note about this clone: The same CDR3 is also encoded by other DNA sequences in this sample. The chain recombines TRBV2 with TRBJ1-1; TRBD1 agrees at 8 bases. The ends lost 8 bases at V and 2 bases at J; junction bases unmatched: 4. CDR1 is SNHLY, CDR2 FYNNEI, per germline. This CDR3 comprises 13 residues. The CDR3 is CASSGQVNTEAFF. DNA of the CDR3: TGTGCCAGCTCGGGACAGGTAAACACTGAAGCTTTCTTT.

CDR3: CASSVGTGEAFF. In DNA, the CDR3 is TGTGCCAGCAGCGTCGGGACAGGTGAAGCTTTCTTT. V is TRBV7-6 and J is TRBJ1-1; 8 bases fit TRBD1. Germline CDR1 and CDR2: SGHVS and FNYEAQ. This CDR3 spans 12 amino acids. Germline trimming cut 5 bases from V and 7 bases from J; bases unmatched to any gene: 3.

The chain uses TRBV5-6 and TRBJ1-4; 7 nucleotides align to TRBD1. Germline V gene data show CDR1 as SGHDT and CDR2 as YYEEEE. The CDR3 totals 16 residues. With 3 bases clipped from V and 3 bases from J, the junction kept 8 bases outside the gene matches. This CDR3 is CASSYNTGTANEKLFF. Written as DNA, the CDR3 is TGTGCCAGCAGCTATAACACCGGGACAGCTAATGAAAAACTGTTTTTT.

The V and J genes are TRBV5-4 and TRBJ2-1, with 8 nucleotides matching TRBD2. The V gene's germline CDR1 is SGHNT and CDR2 YYREEE (reference sequence). V dropped 4 bases and J dropped 8; count of bases not matched to a gene: 11. The CDR3 covers 15 residues. This CDR3 reads CASSRGGRGVDEQFF. The CDR3 DNA is TGTGCCAGCAGCCGCGGGGGGCGGGGGGTCGATGAGCAGTTCTTC.

The chain recombines TRBV18 with TRBJ1-1; no clear D. This CDR3 has 14 amino acids. V gave up 5 bases and J gave up 5 bases, with 15 bases separating them. Germline CDR1 KGHSH, CDR2 LQKENI. CDR3 DNA: TGTGCCAGCTCATCTAGCGTTGGTCAGACTGAAGCTTTCTTT. This gives the protein CASSSSVGQTEAFF.

V is TRBV6-5 and J is TRBJ2-5; D is perhaps TRBD2 (5 bases). CDR1 and CDR2 (germline): MNHEY, SVGAGI. V was trimmed by 5 bases and J by 2 bases, leaving 15 bases between them. CDR3 length equals 15 residues. CDR3 in DNA: TGTGCCAGCAGTGCCCTGGGAGCGCCACAAGAGACCCAGTACTTC. Translated: CASSALGAPQETQYF.

The gene calls are TRBV6-6 and TRBJ1-2; D not certain. The germline V and J ends were trimmed by 0 bases and 0 bases, with 5 bases remaining between them. The germline V gene has CDR1 MNHNY and CDR2 SVGAGI (reference sequence). The CDR3 consists of 14 residues. CDR3 bases: TGTGCCAGCAGTTACTCGCAGTCTAACTATGGCTACACCTTC. The encoded protein is CASSYSQSNYGYTF.

The CDR3 DNA reads as TGTGCCAGCAGCCAAGGCCACAGGGGGCCCTACGAGCAGTACTTC. It is translated as CASSQGHRGPYEQYF. V gene TRBV14 combines with J gene TRBJ2-7, with 9 bases identical to TRBD1. The CDR3 is 15 residues long. Per germline, CDR1 SGHDN and CDR2 FVKESK. V gave up 1 base and J gave up 2 bases; unmatched junction bases: 3.